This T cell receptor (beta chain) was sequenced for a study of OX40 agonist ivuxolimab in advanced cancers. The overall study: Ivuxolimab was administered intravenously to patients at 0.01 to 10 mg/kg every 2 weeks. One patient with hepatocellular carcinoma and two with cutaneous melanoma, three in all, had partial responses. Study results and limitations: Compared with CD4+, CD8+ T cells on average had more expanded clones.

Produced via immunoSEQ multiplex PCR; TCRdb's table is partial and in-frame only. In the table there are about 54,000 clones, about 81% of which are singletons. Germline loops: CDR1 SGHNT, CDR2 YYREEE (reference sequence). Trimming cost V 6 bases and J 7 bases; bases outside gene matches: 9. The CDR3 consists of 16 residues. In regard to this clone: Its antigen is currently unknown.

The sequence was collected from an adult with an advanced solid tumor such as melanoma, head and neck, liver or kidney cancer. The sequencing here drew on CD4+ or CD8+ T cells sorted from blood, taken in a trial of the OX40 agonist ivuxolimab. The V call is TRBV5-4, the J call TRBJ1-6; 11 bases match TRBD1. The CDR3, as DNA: TGTGCCAGCAACAAACCGGGACAGGGGGAGAATTCACCCCTCCACTTT. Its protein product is CASNKPGQGENSPLHF.